The 9 T cell receptor beta chains below come from one sample, sequenced in a study of shared clonotypes between healthy human individuals (TCRdb year 2020). Library method: the immunoSEQ multiplex PCR assay. Sourced from immuneACCESS, this table was stored by TCRdb with only in-frame sequences that have V and J called. A share of the clones is absent; for the studies checked, an unresolved V gene accounts for under half, and the remainder has no known explanation. The sample contains approximately 1.5 million clones, roughly 98% of them found a single time. The top ten hold around 0.45% of the sample. Sequencing was done on a sample of naive CD4+ T cells sorted from blood. Interpreted using the paper, the cell subset or site label stands for: CD45RA+ positively selected. The receptor set was obtained from a man in his thirties or forties in good health.

CDR3 bases: TGTGCCAGCAGCCAATTCGGGAAAAGGATAACCTACAATGAGCAGTTCTTC. Amino acids: CASSQFGKRITYNEQFF. The chain combines TRBV14 with TRBJ2-1; possibly TRBD2 for D (5 bases). V dropped 2 bases and J dropped 2 bases, with 16 bases sitting between them. The germline V gene encodes CDR1 SGHDN and CDR2 FVKESK. There are 17 residues in the CDR3.

In this sample, this clone turned up once. J is TRBJ2-2 and V is TRBV7-9; D may be TRBD2 (5 bases). This CDR3 spans 13 amino acids. Germline V lookup: CDR1 SEHNR, CDR2 FQNEAQ (reference sequence). V shed 6 bases and J shed 7 bases, with 12 bases lying between them. The CDR3 bases are TGTGCCAGCAGAAGTACTAGGATCGGGGAGCTGTTTTTT. It is translated as CASRSTRIGELFF.

CDR3 DNA sequence: TGTGCCAGCAGCGTAAGGCTAAGCGGGAGGGCCCTCTACAATGAGCAGTTCTTC. Protein: CASSVRLSGRALYNEQFF. This chain joins TRBV9 and TRBJ2-1, with 10 bases aligning to TRBD2. J lost 3 bases, V lost 1 base, and 10 bases had no gene match. Germline V gene lookup returns CDR1 SGDLS and CDR2 YYNGEE. CDR3 length: 18 amino acids.

This chain uses TRBV29-1 with TRBJ2-3; D is ambiguous. Trimming shortened V by 1 base and J by 6 bases, and 11 bases separated the two germline ends. The CDR3 sequence is 13 residues long. The V gene's germline CDR1 is SQVTM and CDR2 ANQGSEA. The CDR3 is CSVEGSRLDTQYF. In DNA form, the CDR3 reads TGCAGCGTTGAAGGTAGTCGGCTGGATACGCAGTATTTT.

This clone occurred once. V and J are TRBV6-7 and TRBJ2-3; 8 nucleotides align to TRBD1. TRBV6-7 counts as an open reading frame of uncertain function. The CDR3 consists of 18 residues. V was pared by 6 bases and J by 0 bases, with 14 bases of the junction left unmatched. Here the CDR3 reads CASRDQDREESSTDTQYF. CDR3 DNA: TGTGCCAGCAGGGACCAGGACAGGGAAGAATCTAGCACAGATACGCAGTATTTT.

With respect to this clone: This same CDR3 is encoded by further DNA sequences in the sample. The chain recombines TRBV7-9 with TRBJ2-1; no definite D call. CDR1 and CDR2 (germline): SEHNR, FQNEAQ (reference sequence). Between the trimmed V and J ends, which lost 5 bases and 7 bases, there was a span of 3 bases. This CDR3 comprises 10 residues. CDR3 amino acids: CASSGNEQFF. The CDR3 DNA sequence: TGTGCCAGCAGCGGTAATGAGCAGTTCTTC.

The chain carries TRBV28 and TRBJ2-7; 7 bases line up with TRBD2. With V trimmed by 6 bases and J by 3 bases, 11 bases remained unmatched. CDR1 and CDR2 (germline): MDHEN, SYDVKM. This CDR3 region has 15 residues. The CDR3 DNA follows: TGTGCCAGCAGCCGAACGGGACTAACTTTCTACGAGCAGTACTTC. Translated: CASSRTGLTFYEQYF.

This sequence joins TRBV30 and TRBJ1-4, with D hard to call. CDR3 length equals 14 residues. Germline values: CDR1 GTSNPN, CDR2 SVGIG (reference sequence). Trimming left V 1 base short and J 8 bases short, with 14 bases between. The CDR3 DNA reads TGTGCCTGGAGTGGTACCAGAATGGACGAAAAACTGTTTTTT. It translates to CAWSGTRMDEKLFF.

The chain employs TRBV9 and TRBJ2-3, with 7 bases identical to TRBD1. The germline CDR1 and CDR2 sequences are SGDLS and YYNGEE. The V segment lost 4 bases and the J segment 3 bases; nucleotides outside the gene matches: 8. There are 15 residues in the CDR3. CDR3 in amino acids: CASSPDRVWTDTQYF. CDR3 DNA sequence: TGTGCCAGCAGCCCCGACAGGGTTTGGACAGATACGCAGTATTTT.